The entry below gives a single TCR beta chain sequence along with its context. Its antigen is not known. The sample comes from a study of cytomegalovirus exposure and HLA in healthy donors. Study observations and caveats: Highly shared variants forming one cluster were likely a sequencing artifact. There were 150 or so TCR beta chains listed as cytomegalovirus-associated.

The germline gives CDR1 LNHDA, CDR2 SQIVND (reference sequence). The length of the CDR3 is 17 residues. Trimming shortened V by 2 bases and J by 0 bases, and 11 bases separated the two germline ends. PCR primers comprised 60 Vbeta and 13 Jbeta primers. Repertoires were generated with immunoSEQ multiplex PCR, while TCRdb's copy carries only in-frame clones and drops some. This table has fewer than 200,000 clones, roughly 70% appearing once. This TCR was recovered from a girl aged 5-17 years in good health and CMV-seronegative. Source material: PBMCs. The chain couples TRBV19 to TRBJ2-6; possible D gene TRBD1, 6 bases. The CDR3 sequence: CASSILGQNSGANVLTF. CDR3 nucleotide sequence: TGTGCCAGTAGTATATTGGGACAAAACTCTGGGGCCAACGTCCTGACTTTC.